This TCR beta chain stems from a study of liver allograft versus peripheral blood T cells. Study at large: What was compared were the T cell receptor repertoires in transplanted livers and those in the peripheral blood of recipients.

Whole-study results and caveats: Repertoires of T cell receptors in liver allografts reportedly differed from peripheral blood repertoires.

TCRdb re-called the reads with MiXCR, one entry per CDR3 protein. The sample consists of around 10,000 distinct CDR3 sequences, approximately 17% of them appearing once. This clonotype is termed medium-sized (0.01 to 0.1%). Its antigen is still unknown. The ends were cut back, 0 bases at V and 2 bases at J, with 13 bases in the middle. The CDR3 is made up of 16 amino acids. Germline lookup yields CDR1 MNHNS and CDR2 SASEGT. The chain joins TRBV6-1 to TRBJ1-1; possibly TRBD1 for D (6 bases). This clonotype was sampled from a human patient who had a liver transplant. Some T cells may trace back to the graft donor. CDR3 sequence reads: CASSEATTTGNTEAFF. CDR3 nucleotides: TGTGCCAGCAGTGAAGCCACCACGACAGGCAACACTGAAGCTTTCTTT.